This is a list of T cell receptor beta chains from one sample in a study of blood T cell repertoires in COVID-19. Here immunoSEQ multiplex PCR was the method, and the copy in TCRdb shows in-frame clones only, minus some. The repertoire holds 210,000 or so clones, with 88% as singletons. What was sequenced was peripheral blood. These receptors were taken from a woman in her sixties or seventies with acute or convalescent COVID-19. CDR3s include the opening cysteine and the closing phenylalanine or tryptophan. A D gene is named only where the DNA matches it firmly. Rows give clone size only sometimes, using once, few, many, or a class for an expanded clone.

CASSNGLAGGQETQYF	TGTGCCAGCAGCAACGGACTAGCGGGAGGCCAAGAGACCCAGTACTTC	TRBJ2-5	TRBD2	TRBV7-9	once
CASSDPGLARNEQFF	TGCGCCAGCAGTGACCCGGGACTAGCGCGAAATGAGCAGTTCTTC	TRBJ2-1	TRBD2	TRBV10-1	.
CASSRGGKSNQPQHF	TGTGCCAGTAGCCGTGGGGGGAAAAGCAATCAGCCCCAGCATTTT	TRBJ1-5	.	TRBV19	.
CASSGGQANNEQFF	TGCGCCAGCAGCGGTGGACAGGCGAACAATGAGCAGTTCTTC	TRBJ2-1	TRBD1	TRBV5-1	.
CASSYTDRDQPQHF	TGTGCCAGCAGTTACACAGACAGGGATCAGCCCCAGCATTTT	TRBJ1-5	TRBD1	TRBV6-6	.
CASRRGLITGELFF	TGTGCCAGCAGAAGAGGACTTATCACCGGGGAGCTGTTTTTT	TRBJ2-2	.	TRBV2	.
CASSSSRFGTGHEQYF	TGTGCCAGCAGTTCTTCCAGATTTGGGACAGGCCACGAGCAGTACTTC	TRBJ2-7	TRBD1	TRBV6-5	.
CASSPQTGEYEKLFF	TGTGCCAGCTCACCCCAGACAGGGGAATATGAAAAACTGTTTTTT	TRBJ1-4	TRBD1	TRBV18	.
CASSLRDRGETQYF	TGTGCCAGCAGCCTCAGGGACAGGGGTGAGACCCAGTACTTC	TRBJ2-5	TRBD1	TRBV5-6	.
CASRDRGVPHGYTF	TGTGCCAGCAGGGACAGGGGGGTCCCACATGGCTACACCTTC	TRBJ1-2	.	TRBV21-1	few
CASSSGTGGSPLHF	TGTGCCAGCAGTTCCGGGACGGGGGGTTCACCCCTCCACTTT	TRBJ1-6	.	TRBV28	few
CASSPIPPGQNYYGYTF	TGTGCCAGCTCACCAATTCCCCCGGGACAAAACTACTATGGCTACACCTTC	TRBJ1-2	.	TRBV18	.
CASRGGGNEQFF	TGTGCCAGCAGGGGGGGTGGCAATGAGCAGTTCTTC	TRBJ2-1	.	TRBV12-3/TRBV12-4	once
CASSPAGGGYEQYF	TGTGCCAGCAGCCCCGCCGGCGGGGGCTACGAGCAGTACTTC	TRBJ2-7	TRBD2	TRBV14	few
CASSVTQNTEAFF	TGTGCCAGTAGTGTAACACAGAACACTGAAGCTTTCTTT	TRBJ1-1	.	TRBV19	.
CASSLGGLIGAEAFF	TGTGCCAGCAGCTTAGGGGGCCTCATAGGGGCTGAAGCTTTCTTT	TRBJ1-1	.	TRBV7-9	.
CASSVAREETQYF	TGTGCCAGCAGCGTAGCTAGGGAGGAGACCCAGTACTTC	TRBJ2-5	.	TRBV9	.
CATQTRDRDLNEQFF	TGTGCCACCCAGACCCGGGACAGAGACCTCAATGAGCAGTTCTTC	TRBJ2-1	TRBD1	TRBV19	few
CASSPRGYQETQYF	TGCGCCAGCAGCCCGCGGGGGTACCAAGAGACCCAGTACTTC	TRBJ2-5	TRBD2	TRBV5-1	.
CAISYIAGGLYEQYF	TGTGCCATCAGCTACATAGCGGGAGGTCTTTACGAGCAGTACTTC	TRBJ2-7	TRBD2	TRBV10-3	once
CASSFMGGSYTDTQYF	TGTGCCAGCAGCTTCATGGGGGGTTCTTACACAGATACGCAGTATTTT	TRBJ2-3	.	TRBV5-4	.
CASGVAYEQYF	TGCGCCTCGGGGGTAGCCTACGAGCAGTACTTC	TRBJ2-7	.	TRBV10-2	.
CASSWGTGEQYF	TGCGCCAGCAGCTGGGGAACAGGGGAGCAGTACTTC	TRBJ2-7	.	TRBV5-1	.
CASSPQKGKANTEAFF	TGTGCCAGCTCACCACAGAAGGGGAAGGCGAACACTGAAGCTTTCTTT	TRBJ1-1	.	TRBV18	.
CASRSGTREQFF	TGTGCCAGCAGATCCGGGACTAGAGAGCAGTTCTTC	TRBJ2-1	TRBD2	TRBV28	.
CAWSGLAVSTDTQYF	TGTGCCTGGAGTGGGTTAGCGGTCAGCACAGATACGCAGTATTTT	TRBJ2-3	.	TRBV30	.
CSVGGHVAGYTF	TGCAGCGTTGGGGGGCACGTGGCTGGCTACACCTTC	TRBJ1-2	.	TRBV29-1	.
CASSLGASGGPQETQYF	TGCGCCAGCAGCTTGGGGGCTAGCGGGGGTCCCCAAGAGACCCAGTACTTC	TRBJ2-5	TRBD2	TRBV5-1	.
CASSGGAVEKLFF	TGTGCCAGTTCTGGGGGGGCTGTTGAAAAACTGTTTTTT	TRBJ1-4	.	TRBV14	.
CASSVSTGRQEKLFF	TGTGCCAGTAGTGTCTCTACGGGGAGGCAGGAAAAACTGTTTTTT	TRBJ1-4	.	TRBV19	.
CAISETGTFLVSSTDTQYF	TGTGCCATCTCCGAGACAGGGACGTTCCTTGTATCTAGCACAGATACGCAGTATTTT	TRBJ2-3	TRBD1	TRBV27	.
CASTRTGNNSPLHF	TGTGCCAGCACCCGGACAGGGAATAATTCACCCCTCCACTTT	TRBJ1-6	TRBD1	TRBV11-2	.
CSVVTGGETQYF	TGCAGCGTAGTGACAGGGGGGGAGACCCAGTACTTC	TRBJ2-5	TRBD1	TRBV29-1	.
CASSLWTSGPSGANVLTF	TGTGCCAGCAGCTTGTGGACTAGCGGGCCCTCTGGGGCCAACGTCCTGACTTTC	TRBJ2-6	TRBD2	TRBV7-2	.
CASSGGGNTEAFF	TGCGCCAGCAGTGGAGGGGGTAACACTGAAGCTTTCTTT	TRBJ1-1	.	TRBV10-1	once